The clone carrying this TCR beta chain was found once. The same CDR3 arises from other DNA sequences in this sample as well. These data belong to a study of blood T cell repertoires in COVID-19. Turning to the study itself: Some COVID-19 samples were acute and others convalescent; all came from the United States, Italy and Spain.

Per the original methods: For nucleated cells, counts were estimated from reference gene primer amplification. Only in-frame clones appear in the TCRdb table, and some are missing; sequencing was by immunoSEQ multiplex PCR. V, J and clone size are taken as reported in that table, and D and trimming were inferred from the DNA itself. This table has approximately 50,000 clones, approximately 83% appearing once. V lost 6 bases and J lost 10, with 16 bases in between. Germline CDR1 and CDR2: MNHEY and SVGAGI. CDR3 length: 14 residues. The TCR comes from a man in his sixties or seventies with active COVID-19. The sequenced material came from peripheral blood. V is TRBV6-5 and J is TRBJ1-6; the D is unclear. CDR3 sequence reads: CASSLARARSPLHF. CDR3 coding DNA: TGTGCCAGCAGCCTCGCGAGGGCACGGTCACCCCTCCACTTT.